Shown below are 24 T cell receptor beta chains from a single sample sequenced in a study of Graves' ophthalmopathy and Graves' hyperthyroidism. TCR beta CDR3 amplification used RNA transcripts. Second-round multiplex PCR followed a first-round RT-PCR using HTBI primers. TCRdb analysed the multiplex PCR reads with MiXCR anew, one entry per CDR3 protein. The sample holds about 160,000 distinct CDR3 sequences, roughly 36% seen once. Sequenced input: peripheral blood. The receptors come from a man aged 30 to 45 with Graves' ophthalmopathy.

J is TRBJ1-1 and V is TRBV12-5; D unclear. Per germline, CDR1 LGHNT and CDR2 FRNRAP. Trimming took 4 bases from V and 8 from J, leaving 11 bases between them. The CDR3 is 12 residues long. This chain's CDR3 is CASGYPEGEAFF. CDR3 in DNA: TGTGCTAGTGGTTACCCCGAAGGGGAAGCTTTCTTT.

This clonotype was seen many times. The J gene is TRBJ2-5, the V gene TRBV7-3, with 9 bases that match TRBD2. Germline loops: CDR1 SGHTA, CDR2 FQGTGA. With V trimmed by 5 bases and J by 0 bases, 13 bases remained unmatched. The CDR3 runs 18 residues. In DNA, the CDR3 is TGTGCCAGCAGCCGTCACGCGCGGGCTAGCGGGAACCAAGAGACCCAGTACTTC. It yields the protein CASSRHARASGNQETQYF.

V gene TRBV25-1 combines with J gene TRBJ2-5, with D possibly called TRBD1 or TRBD2 (5 bases each). Germline V lookup: CDR1 MGHDK, CDR2 SYGVNS. The CDR3 is 14 residues long. Trimming cost V 3 bases and J 3 bases, with 11 bases left between them. The CDR3 nucleotides read TGTGCCAGCAGTGAGGTCGGGACCAAAGAGACCCAGTACTTC. Protein sequence: CASSEVGTKETQYF.

The CDR3 here is CALGQGYGYTF. The CDR3 DNA reads TGTGCCCTCGGACAGGGCTATGGCTACACCTTC. The chain employs TRBV10-3 and TRBJ1-2; 8 bases align to TRBD1. The germline V gene has CDR1 ENHRY and CDR2 SYGVKD. The CDR3 consists of 11 residues. The ends lost 11 bases at V and 4 bases at J; junction bases unmatched: 3.

As for this clonotype: A read error may account for a junction end that differs from germline. The genes are TRBV11-1 and TRBJ1-1, with a weak D call TRBD1 (6 bases). The V gene's germline CDR1 is SGHAT and CDR2 FQDESV (reference sequence). The CDR3 runs to 16 residues. The CDR3 spells CASSPRGRDGNAEAFF. The DNA of the CDR3 is TGTGCCAGCAGCCCAAGGGGGAGGGATGGGAACGCTGAAGCTTTCTTT.

The CDR3 sequence: CASSLMNSPLHF. CDR3 DNA: TGTGCCAGCAGCTTAATGAATTCACCCCTCCACTTT. The rearrangement links TRBV7-2 to TRBJ1-6; D not certain. V was clipped by 2 bases and J by 7 bases, with 3 bases between them. This CDR3 is built from 12 residues. Germline V lookup: CDR1 SGHTA, CDR2 FQGNSA.

Of note for this clonotype: A junction boundary mismatches the germline segment, possibly from a read error. The genes are TRBV28 and TRBJ2-7; TRBD2 might be the D (5 bases). This CDR3 region has 12 residues. The germline V gene has CDR1 MDHEN and CDR2 SYDVKM. The DNA of the CDR3 is TGTGCCAGCAGCCCCGGACTGGGTTCGAGGAACTTC. It is translated as CASSPGLGSRNF.

This clonotype was seen many times. The chain couples TRBV28 to TRBJ1-6; no reliable D call. This CDR3 has 12 residues. Germline V CDR1 and CDR2: MDHEN, SYDVKM. Trimming removed 5 bases at V and 11 bases at J, with 10 bases between. The CDR3 region has the DNA TGTGCCAGCAGTATCTTCAGGCCACCCCTCCACTTT. Amino acids: CASSIFRPPLHF. The variable domain in full, completed from reference TRBV28 and TRBJ1-6, reads DVKVTQSSRYLVKRTGEKVFLECVQDMDHENMFWYRQDPGLGLRLIYFSYDVKMKEKGDIPEGYSVSREKKERFSLILESASTNQTSMYLCASSIFRPPLHFGNGTRLTVT.

Only a few counts were recorded for this clonotype. The V call is TRBV28, the J call TRBJ2-5; D not certain. The CDR3 length is 14 residues. The V end lost 6 bases, the J end lost 2 bases, and 13 bases lay between the germline ends. Germline V gene data show CDR1 as MDHEN and CDR2 as SYDVKM. The CDR3 here is CASRNTNLQETQYF. CDR3 sequence (DNA): TGTGCCAGCAGGAACACGAACTTACAAGAGACCCAGTACTTC.

This clonotype came up many times. CDR3: CASSPRSGVVVEYF. DNA of the CDR3: TGTGCCAGCAGCCCCAGGTCGGGGGTGGTCGTAGAGTACTTC. The rearrangement links TRBV5-8 to TRBJ2-5; perhaps TRBD2 as D (6 bases). Germline CDR1 is SGHTS and CDR2 is YDEGEE. V lost 4 bases and J lost 12, with 22 bases in between. The CDR3 length is 14 residues.

This clonotype was counted ten times or more. The chain is built from TRBV12-3 or TRBV12-4 and TRBJ2-7, with D unresolved. CDR3 length: 14 amino acids. V lost 4 bases and J lost 6, with 16 bases in between. The CDR3 coding sequence is TGTGCCAGCAGTTCACCCCCTGCCGTTGTCGAGCAGTACTTC. Amino acid sequence: CASSSPPAVVEQYF.

This clonotype was observed a single time. The chain has TRBV27 and TRBJ1-1; D is perhaps TRBD1 (5 bases). Trimming left V 4 bases short and J 5 bases short, with 8 bases between. There are 12 residues in the CDR3. Germline assignment: CDR1 MNHEY and CDR2 SMNVEV (reference sequence). The CDR3 DNA is TGTGCCAGCAGTTCTGGGGGAACTGAAGCTTTCTTT. Its translation: CASSSGGTEAFF.

This chain joins TRBV6-1 and TRBJ2-2; TRBD2 matches 8 bases. Germline values: CDR1 MNHNS, CDR2 SASEGT. Trimming cost V 6 bases and J 1 base; bases outside gene matches: 7. This CDR3 is 16 amino acids long. CDR3 in amino acids: CASSTWLAGNTGELFF. The DNA of the CDR3 is TGTGCCAGCAGCACCTGGCTAGCGGGGAACACCGGGGAGCTGTTTTTT.

The chain combines TRBV6-2 or TRBV6-3 with TRBJ1-5; D might be TRBD1 (6 bases). Trimming stripped 4 bases from V and 5 bases from J, with 12 bases between. The CDR3 runs to 14 residues. Germline CDR1 MNHEY, CDR2 SVGEGT. The DNA of the CDR3 is TGTGCCAGCAGTTGCCTTGGGGGGCATCAGCCCCAGCATTTT. Translating it yields CASSCLGGHQPQHF.

This clonotype was seen many times. V usage is TRBV4-1 and J usage is TRBJ2-2, with 7 bases aligning to TRBD2. Germline V gene sequence: CDR1 MGHRA, CDR2 YSYEKL. There are 16 residues in the CDR3. V lost 5 bases to trimming and J lost 3 bases; unmatched junction nucleotides: 9. The CDR3 loop reads CASSERAGRDTGELFF. The DNA for the CDR3 is TGCGCCAGCAGCGAAAGAGCGGGGAGGGACACCGGGGAGCTGTTTTTT.

This clonotype came up many times. V and J are TRBV28 and TRBJ2-2; D uncertain. V dropped 6 bases and J dropped 6 bases, with 8 bases sitting between them. The germline V gene encodes CDR1 MDHEN and CDR2 SYDVKM. This CDR3 has 12 residues. CDR3: CASRVVSGELFF. In nucleotides, the CDR3 is TGTGCCAGCAGGGTCGTATCCGGGGAGCTGTTTTTT.

This clonotype was observed many times. In nucleotides, the CDR3 is TGTGCCAGCAGTGGGACAGAGAACACTGAAGCTTTCTTT. It is translated as CASSGTENTEAFF. The chain couples TRBV6-1 to TRBJ1-1; maybe TRBD1 (6 bases). The ends were cut back, 4 bases at V and 1 base at J, with 7 bases in the middle. There are 13 residues in the CDR3. CDR1 is MNHNS and CDR2 is SASEGT in the germline V gene.

The chain combines TRBV6-1 with TRBJ1-5; no clear D. CDR1 is MNHNS, CDR2 SASEGT, per germline. The CDR3 consists of 12 residues. The V end lost 6 bases, the J end lost 4 bases, and 7 bases lay between the germline ends. The CDR3 DNA reads TGTGCCAGCAGGGGTTGGAATCAGCCCCAGCATTTT. It is translated as CASRGWNQPQHF.

This clonotype was counted at least ten times. V usage is TRBV12-3 or TRBV12-4 and J usage is TRBJ2-7; D tentatively reads TRBD1 or TRBD2 (6 bases each). The CDR3 covers 16 residues. Trimming stripped 3 bases from V and 1 base from J, with 16 bases between. The CDR3 region is CASSLGGGTSSYEQYF. The DNA for the CDR3 is TGTGCCAGCAGTTTGGGTGGGGGGACATCTTCCTACGAGCAGTACTTC.

This clonotype has ten or more counts. V gene TRBV6-2 or TRBV6-3 combines with J gene TRBJ1-5, with 8 bases that match TRBD1. V was clipped by 4 bases and J by 3 bases; unmatched bases: 2. The germline V gene has CDR1 MNHEY and CDR2 SVGEGT. This CDR3 has 14 amino acids. In nucleotides, the CDR3 is TGTGCCAGCAGTTGGGGACAGGTCAATCAGCCCCAGCATTTT. It yields the protein CASSWGQVNQPQHF.

This clonotype was picked up many times. The chain is built from TRBV29-1 and TRBJ2-4; D might be TRBD2 (6 bases). The germline CDR1 and CDR2 sequences are SQVTM and ANQGSEA. Trimming took 1 base from V and 3 from J, leaving 28 bases between them. CDR3 length equals 20 residues. The CDR3 DNA reads as TGCAGCGTTGAAGCCAAGAAAGTCCTCGGGAGTCTCAGTGACAAAAACATTCAGTACTTC. As protein: CSVEAKKVLGSLSDKNIQYF.

The V gene is TRBV6-5, the J gene TRBJ2-7; tentatively, D is TRBD1 (6 bases). The CDR3 covers 16 residues. CDR1 and CDR2 from the germline V gene are MNHEY and SVGAGI. V was shortened by 4 bases and J by 6 bases, with 22 bases between the two germline ends. CDR3 bases: TGTGCCAGCAGTTTAATGACAGGCGAGGTTGGCTGCGAGCAGTACTTC. Protein: CASSLMTGEVGCEQYF.

There are many counts of this clonotype. The V and J genes are TRBV28 and TRBJ1-1; 9 nucleotides line up with TRBD1. V lost 6 bases to trimming and J lost 4 bases; unmatched junction nucleotides: 12. The CDR3 has 16 amino acids. Looked up from germline, CDR1 is MDHEN and CDR2 is SYDVKM. The CDR3 protein is CASSSGQGKGGTEAFF. As DNA, the CDR3 is TGTGCCAGCAGCTCGGGACAGGGTAAGGGGGGCACTGAAGCTTTCTTT.

This clonotype was seen just once. The rearrangement joins TRBV12-3 or TRBV12-4 to TRBJ2-2; 14 bases agree with TRBD2. Losses at the gene ends were 6 bases for V and 4 bases for J; bases not matched to a gene: 1. The CDR3 length is 15 residues. The CDR3 protein is CASSGLAGGTGELFF. DNA for the CDR3: TGTGCCAGCAGCGGACTAGCGGGAGGCACCGGGGAGCTGTTTTTT.